Listed below are T cell receptor beta chains from one sample, sequenced in a study of T cell responses to AZD1222 COVID-19 vaccine. The assay was immunoSEQ multiplex PCR, and TCRdb's table has in-frame clones only and misses some. The repertoire holds roughly 120,000 clones, with 75% to 90% as singletons. This specimen consisted of peripheral blood, obtained on day 0 of AZD1222 vaccination. These TCRs come from an adult in good health. The CDR3 runs from the conserved cysteine through the conserved F or W. The D gene is left open where the match is weak. Some rows have no size entry. The others give once, few or many, or a class for an expanded clone.

d_call	clone_size	v_call	j_call	cdr3_nt	cdr3_aa
TRBD1	NA	TRBV9	TRBJ1-1	TGTGCCAGCAGCGTCCAGGACAGGGGAGGCGCTGAAGCTTTCTTT	CASSVQDRGGAEAFF
NA	NA	TRBV30	TRBJ1-3	TGTGCCTGGAGCGGGCAGGGCGGAAACACCATATATTTT	CAWSGQGGNTIYF
NA	NA	TRBV5-1	TRBJ2-5	TGCGCCAGCAGCTTGGCCGGGACAAAACAAGAGACCCAGTACTTC	CASSLAGTKQETQYF
NA	NA	TRBV30	TRBJ1-1	TGTGCCTGGGAAAGGGACCTGCGGAACACTGAAGCTTTCTTT	CAWERDLRNTEAFF
NA	NA	TRBV19	TRBJ2-7	TGTGCCAGCTCTACAACCCCACGGGTGAATAACGAGCAGTACTTC	CASSTTPRVNNEQYF
NA	few	TRBV4-1	TRBJ2-3	TGCGCCAGCAGCCAAAGAACGCTGGGCCTAGCGAACACAGATACGCAGTATTTT	CASSQRTLGLANTDTQYF
TRBD1	NA	TRBV27	TRBJ1-2	TGTGCCAGCAGCTATAGACAGGGCGGGTCAAACTATGGCTACACCTTC	CASSYRQGGSNYGYTF
NA	once	TRBV12-5	TRBJ2-3	TGTGCTAGTGGTTTGGGGACGGGGTCCCTTCCAACAGATACGCAGTATTTT	CASGLGTGSLPTDTQYF
NA	NA	TRBV30	TRBJ1-2	TGTGCCAGCCTAGGGACTGATTTTTATGGCTACACCTTC	CASLGTDFYGYTF
TRBD1	NA	TRBV6-5	TRBJ2-2	TGTGCCAGCTCCCGGGACAGGGGGCTAGGCGGGGAGCTGTTTTTT	CASSRDRGLGGELFF
NA	NA	TRBV6-5	TRBJ2-3	TGTGCCAGCAGTTACGCACAGAGCACAGATACGCAGTATTTT	CASSYAQSTDTQYF
NA	few	TRBV7-2	TRBJ1-1	TGTGCCAGCCGCGTTATGGGCAACACTGAAGCTTTCTTT	CASRVMGNTEAFF
NA	NA	TRBV7-9	TRBJ2-1	TGTGCCAGCAGCTTGGTGTCTAATGAGCAGTTCTTC	CASSLVSNEQFF
TRBD1	once	TRBV3-1/TRBV3-2	TRBJ1-1	TGTGCCAGCAGCCAAGAGGGCAGGGGGAAAGTAAACACTGAAGCTTTCTTT	CASSQEGRGKVNTEAFF
NA	NA	TRBV4-1	TRBJ1-5	TGCGCCAGCAGCCAAGGGCGGGGGGGGAATCAGCCCCAGCATTTT	CASSQGRGGNQPQHF
NA	NA	TRBV6-4	TRBJ2-6	TGTGCCAGCAGTGAGGGGGGAGGGGCCAACGTCCTGACTTTC	CASSEGGGANVLTF
NA	NA	TRBV5-5	TRBJ1-2	TGTGCCAGCAGAAATTCAGGGACTGGCTACACCTTC	CASRNSGTGYTF
NA	NA	TRBV7-3	TRBJ2-7	TGTGCCAGCAGCTTAAACCCCCCTGTTCGAAGCGGAGCCTACGAGCAGTACTTC	CASSLNPPVRSGAYEQYF
TRBD2	NA	TRBV5-4	TRBJ2-3	TGTGCCAGCAGCTCGGGAGGGCGCGGAGATACGCAGTATTTT	CASSSGGRGDTQYF
NA	NA	TRBV4-1	TRBJ1-2	TGCGCCAGCAGTCCCCAGGACCGGGCACCCTATGGCTACACCTTC	CASSPQDRAPYGYTF
TRBD1	NA	TRBV25-1	TRBJ2-6	TGTGCCAGCAGCGCTCCGGGACAGCTAGTCTCTGGGGCCAACGTCCTGACTTTC	CASSAPGQLVSGANVLTF
NA	NA	TRBV11-3	TRBJ2-7	TGTGCCAGCAGCCGTGACACACCTACGGAGCAGTACTTC	CASSRDTPTEQYF
NA	NA	TRBV19	TRBJ1-5	TGTGCCAGTAGCCGAGACCTCTCCAGGCAGCCCCAGCATTTT	CASSRDLSRQPQHF
TRBD2	once	TRBV7-3	TRBJ2-1	TGTGCCAGCAGCTTAACGCTAGCGGGAGGGAACAATGAGCAGTTCTTC	CASSLTLAGGNNEQFF
NA	NA	TRBV5-1	TRBJ1-1	TGCGCCAGCAGCCGAACTGTACTAAGGGGAAACACTGAAGCTTTCTTT	CASSRTVLRGNTEAFF
TRBD2	NA	TRBV5-5	TRBJ2-1	TGTGCCAGCAGCTTCGCGGGGGGGAACAATGAGCAGTTCTTC	CASSFAGGNNEQFF
NA	once	TRBV6-5	TRBJ1-2	TGTGCCAGCAGGCCGCGACTCAGGGAGAGCGGCTACACCTTC	CASRPRLRESGYTF
NA	NA	TRBV7-9	TRBJ2-1	TGTGCCAGCAGCTTAGACTTGGGCACCCTCTACAATGAGCAGTTCTTC	CASSLDLGTLYNEQFF
NA	NA	TRBV9	TRBJ1-5	TGTGCCAGCAGCCTCCACCCGGGCCGAAACCCCAATCAGCCCCAGCATTTT	CASSLHPGRNPNQPQHF
NA	once	TRBV21-1	TRBJ1-1	TGTGCCAGCAGCAAATCGCGTAGGAACACTGAAGCTTTCTTT	CASSKSRRNTEAFF
TRBD1	NA	TRBV5-1	TRBJ1-1	TGCGCCAGCAGCTCGGGACAGGGAGGGACTGAAGCTTTCTTT	CASSSGQGGTEAFF